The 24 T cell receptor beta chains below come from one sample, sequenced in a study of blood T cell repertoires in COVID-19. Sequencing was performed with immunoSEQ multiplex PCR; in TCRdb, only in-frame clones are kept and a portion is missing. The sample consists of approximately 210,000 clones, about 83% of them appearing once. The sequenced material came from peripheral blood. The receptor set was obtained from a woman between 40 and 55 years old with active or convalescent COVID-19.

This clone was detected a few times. CDR3 DNA: TGTGCCAGCAGCACGCGGGACAGGTCCTACGAGCAGTACTTC. Translation: CASSTRDRSYEQYF. The rearrangement joins TRBV27 to TRBJ2-7, with 8 bases matching TRBD1. Germline CDR1 and CDR2: MNHEY and SMNVEV (reference sequence). Germline trimming cut 6 bases from V and 1 base from J; bases unmatched to any gene: 5. The CDR3 is 14 amino acids.

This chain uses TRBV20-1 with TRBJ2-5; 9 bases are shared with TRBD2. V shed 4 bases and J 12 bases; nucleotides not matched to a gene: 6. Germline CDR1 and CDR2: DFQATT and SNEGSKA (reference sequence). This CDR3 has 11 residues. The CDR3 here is CSATSGNTEYF. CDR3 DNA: TGCAGTGCTACTAGCGGGAACACAGAGTACTTC.

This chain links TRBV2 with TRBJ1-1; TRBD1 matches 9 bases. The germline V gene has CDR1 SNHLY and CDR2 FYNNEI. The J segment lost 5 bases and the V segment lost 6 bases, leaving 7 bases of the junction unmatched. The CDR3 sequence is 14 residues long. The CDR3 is CASSLQGAVTEAFF. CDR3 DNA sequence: TGTGCCAGCAGCTTACAGGGGGCCGTAACTGAAGCTTTCTTT. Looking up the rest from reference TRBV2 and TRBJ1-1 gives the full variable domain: EPEVTQTPSHQVTQMGQEVILRCVPISNHLYFYWYRQILGQKVEFLVSFYNNEISEKSEIFDDQFSVERPDGSNFTLKIRSTKLEDSAMYFCASSLQGAVTEAFFGQGTRLTVV.

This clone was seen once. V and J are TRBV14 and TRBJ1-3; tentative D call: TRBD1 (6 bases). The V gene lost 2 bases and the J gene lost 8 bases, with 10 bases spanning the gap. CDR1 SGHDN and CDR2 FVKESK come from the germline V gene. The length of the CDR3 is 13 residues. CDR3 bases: TGTGCCAGCAGCCAATACAGGGTGCACACCATATATTTT. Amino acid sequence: CASSQYRVHTIYF.

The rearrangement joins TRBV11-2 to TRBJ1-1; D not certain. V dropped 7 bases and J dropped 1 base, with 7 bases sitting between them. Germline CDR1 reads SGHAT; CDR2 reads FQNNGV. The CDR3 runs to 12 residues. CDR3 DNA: TGTGCCAGCACCCAAAAGAACACTGAAGCTTTCTTT. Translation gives CASTQKNTEAFF.

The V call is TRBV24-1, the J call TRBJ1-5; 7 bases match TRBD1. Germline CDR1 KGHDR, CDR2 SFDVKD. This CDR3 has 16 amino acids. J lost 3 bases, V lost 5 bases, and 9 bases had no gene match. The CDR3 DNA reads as TGTGCCACCAGTGCCTTCGGGCAGGGGGACAATCAGCCCCAGCATTTT. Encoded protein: CATSAFGQGDNQPQHF.

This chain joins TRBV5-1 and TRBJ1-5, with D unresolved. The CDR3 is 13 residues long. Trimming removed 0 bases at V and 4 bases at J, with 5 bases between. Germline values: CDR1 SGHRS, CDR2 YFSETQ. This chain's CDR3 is CASSLAVNQPQHF. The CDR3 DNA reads TGCGCCAGCAGCTTGGCCGTTAATCAGCCCCAGCATTTT.

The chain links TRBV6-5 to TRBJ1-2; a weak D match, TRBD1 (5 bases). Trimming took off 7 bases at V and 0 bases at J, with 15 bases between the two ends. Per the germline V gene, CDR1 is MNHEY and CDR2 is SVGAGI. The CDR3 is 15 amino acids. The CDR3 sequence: CASKQVSSPNYGYTF. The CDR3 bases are TGTGCCAGCAAACAGGTCTCGTCCCCTAACTATGGCTACACCTTC.

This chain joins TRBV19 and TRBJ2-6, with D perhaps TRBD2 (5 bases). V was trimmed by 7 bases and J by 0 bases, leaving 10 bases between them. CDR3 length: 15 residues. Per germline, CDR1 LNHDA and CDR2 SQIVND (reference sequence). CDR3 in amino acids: CASTPGSSGANVLTF. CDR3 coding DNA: TGTGCCAGTACCCCGGGGAGCTCTGGGGCCAACGTCCTGACTTTC. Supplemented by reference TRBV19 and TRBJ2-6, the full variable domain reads DGGITQSPKYLFRKEGQNVTLSCEQNLNHDAMYWYRQDPGQGLRLIYYSQIVNDFQKGDIAEGYSVSREKKESFPLTVTSAQKNPTAFYLCASTPGSSGANVLTFGAGSRLTVL.

In DNA, the CDR3 is TGTGCCAGCAGCTTAGGCTATAGACAGAACAATGAGCAGTTCTTC. The encoded protein is CASSLGYRQNNEQFF. V is TRBV7-6 and J is TRBJ2-1, with D possibly TRBD1 on 5 matching bases. CDR3 length equals 15 residues. V was cut by 1 base and J by 5 bases, with 12 bases left in between. Germline assignment: CDR1 SGHVS and CDR2 FNYEAQ.

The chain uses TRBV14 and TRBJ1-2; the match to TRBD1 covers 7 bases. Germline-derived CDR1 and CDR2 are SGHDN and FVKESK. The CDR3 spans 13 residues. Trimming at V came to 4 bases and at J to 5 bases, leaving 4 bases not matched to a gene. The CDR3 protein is CASSPTGEYGYTF. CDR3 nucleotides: TGTGCCAGCAGCCCCACAGGGGAGTATGGCTACACCTTC.

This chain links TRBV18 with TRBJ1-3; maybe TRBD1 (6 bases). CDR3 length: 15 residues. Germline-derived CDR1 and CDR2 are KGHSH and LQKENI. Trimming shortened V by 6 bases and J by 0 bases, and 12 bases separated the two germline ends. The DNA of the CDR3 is TGTGCCAGCTCGCTACTACAGGGCTCTGGAAACACCATATATTTT. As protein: CASSLLQGSGNTIYF.

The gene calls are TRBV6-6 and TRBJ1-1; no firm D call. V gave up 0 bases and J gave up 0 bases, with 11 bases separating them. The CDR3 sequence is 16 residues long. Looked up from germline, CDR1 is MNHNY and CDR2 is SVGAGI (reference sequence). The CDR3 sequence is CASSYSTRGMNTEAFF. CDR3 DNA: TGTGCCAGCAGTTACTCGACCCGGGGTATGAACACTGAAGCTTTCTTT.

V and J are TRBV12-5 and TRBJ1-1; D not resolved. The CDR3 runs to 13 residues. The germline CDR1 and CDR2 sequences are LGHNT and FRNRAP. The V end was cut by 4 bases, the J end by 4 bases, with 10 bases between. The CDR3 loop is CASGSTVGTEAFF. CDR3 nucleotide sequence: TGTGCTAGTGGTTCTACAGTGGGCACTGAAGCTTTCTTT.

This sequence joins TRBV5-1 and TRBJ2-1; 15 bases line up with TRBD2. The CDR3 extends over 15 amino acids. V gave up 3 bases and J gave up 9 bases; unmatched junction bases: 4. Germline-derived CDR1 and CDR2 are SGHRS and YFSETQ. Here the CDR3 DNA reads TGCGCCAGCAGCTCGGGACTAGCGGGAGGCCCTGAGCAGTTCTTC. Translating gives CASSSGLAGGPEQFF.

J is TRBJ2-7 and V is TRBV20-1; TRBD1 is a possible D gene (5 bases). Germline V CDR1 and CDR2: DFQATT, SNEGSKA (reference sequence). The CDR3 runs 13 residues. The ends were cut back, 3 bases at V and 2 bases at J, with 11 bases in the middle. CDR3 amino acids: CSASRQGPYEQYF. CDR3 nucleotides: TGCAGTGCTAGTCGCCAGGGCCCCTACGAGCAGTACTTC.

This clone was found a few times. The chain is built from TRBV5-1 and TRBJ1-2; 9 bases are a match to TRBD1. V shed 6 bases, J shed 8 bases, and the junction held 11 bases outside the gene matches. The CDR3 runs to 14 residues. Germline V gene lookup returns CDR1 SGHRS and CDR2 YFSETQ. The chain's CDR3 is CASTPPGQGGGYTF. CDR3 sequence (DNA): TGCGCCAGCACACCGCCGGGACAGGGTGGCGGCTACACCTTC.

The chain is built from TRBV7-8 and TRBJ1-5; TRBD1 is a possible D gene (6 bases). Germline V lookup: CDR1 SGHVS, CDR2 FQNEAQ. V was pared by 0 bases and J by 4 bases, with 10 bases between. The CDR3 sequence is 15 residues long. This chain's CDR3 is CASSLAQGPNQPQHF. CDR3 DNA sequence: TGTGCCAGCAGCTTAGCGCAGGGGCCGAATCAGCCCCAGCATTTT.

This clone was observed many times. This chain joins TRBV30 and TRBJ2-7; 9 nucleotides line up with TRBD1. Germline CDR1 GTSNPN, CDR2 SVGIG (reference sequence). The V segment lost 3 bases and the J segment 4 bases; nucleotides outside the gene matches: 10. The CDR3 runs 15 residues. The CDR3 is CAWSASDRGNYEQYF. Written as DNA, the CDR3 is TGTGCCTGGAGCGCGTCAGACAGGGGGAATTACGAGCAGTACTTC. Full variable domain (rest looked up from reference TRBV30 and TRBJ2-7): SQTIHQWPATLVQPVGSPLSLECTVEGTSNPNLYWYRQAAGRGLQLLFYSVGIGQISSEVPQNLSASRPQDRQFILSSKKLLLSDSGFYLCAWSASDRGNYEQYFGPGTRLTVT.

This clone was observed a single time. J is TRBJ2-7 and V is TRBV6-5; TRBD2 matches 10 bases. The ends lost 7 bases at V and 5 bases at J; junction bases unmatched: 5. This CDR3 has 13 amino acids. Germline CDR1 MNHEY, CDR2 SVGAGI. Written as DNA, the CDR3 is TGTGCCAGCATTGGGACTAGCGCCCACGAGCAGTACTTC. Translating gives CASIGTSAHEQYF.

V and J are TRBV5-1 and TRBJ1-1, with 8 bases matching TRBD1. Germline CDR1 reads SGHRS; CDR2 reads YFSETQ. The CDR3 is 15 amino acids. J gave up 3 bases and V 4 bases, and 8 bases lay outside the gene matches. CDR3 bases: TGCGCCAGCAGCCCCCGGACAGGGATGGACACTGAAGCTTTCTTT. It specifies CASSPRTGMDTEAFF.

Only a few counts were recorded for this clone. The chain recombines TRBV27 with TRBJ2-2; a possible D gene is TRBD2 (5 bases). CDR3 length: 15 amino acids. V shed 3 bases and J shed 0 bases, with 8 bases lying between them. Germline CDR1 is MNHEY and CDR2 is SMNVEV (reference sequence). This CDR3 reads CASSFVSANTGELFF. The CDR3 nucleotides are TGTGCCAGCAGTTTTGTTAGCGCGAACACCGGGGAGCTGTTTTTT.

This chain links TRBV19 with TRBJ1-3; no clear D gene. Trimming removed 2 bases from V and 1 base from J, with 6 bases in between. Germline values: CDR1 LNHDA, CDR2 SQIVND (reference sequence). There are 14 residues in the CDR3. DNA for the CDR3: TGTGCCAGTAGTATACCGGGGTCTGGAAACACCATATATTTT. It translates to CASSIPGSGNTIYF.

The CDR3 DNA reads TGTGCCAGTAGTATCCGGACAGGTCCGGGAAACACCATATATTTT. It is translated as CASSIRTGPGNTIYF. This chain connects TRBV19 to TRBJ1-3; 7 bases agree with TRBD1. Germline CDR1 is LNHDA and CDR2 is SQIVND (reference sequence). Losses at the gene ends were 3 bases for V and 4 bases for J; bases not matched to a gene: 6. There are 15 residues in the CDR3.